This TCR beta chain was recovered during a study of cytomegalovirus exposure and HLA in healthy donors. PCR amplification relied on 60 Vbeta primers (plus 13 Jbeta primers). Measured with immunoSEQ multiplex PCR; TCRdb has only the in-frame clones, and not every one. This sample has roughly 130,000 clones; approximately 80% occur once, and the top ten carry 1%. At sampling all donors were nominally healthy, likely with unrecorded immune exposures. Germline assignment: CDR1 MNHNY and CDR2 SVGAGI (reference sequence). Trimming cost V 2 bases and J 3 bases; bases outside gene matches: 2. The CDR3 runs 14 residues. The count of this clone is one. Other DNA sequences in the same sample also yield this CDR3.

Sequencing was done on a sample of PBMCs. This sequence joins TRBV6-6 and TRBJ2-7, with 9 bases aligning to TRBD1. This receptor was identified in a man aged 35 to 55 in good health and CMV-seronegative. CDR3 region: CASSYPGQGYEQYF. The CDR3 DNA reads TGTGCCAGCAGTTACCCGGGACAGGGCTACGAGCAGTACTTC.